This T cell receptor (beta chain) derives from a study of post-analysis software for immune sequencing data. The germline V and J ends were trimmed by 6 bases and 10 bases, with 14 bases remaining between them. The CDR3 runs to 12 residues. The V gene's germline CDR1 is SGHRS and CDR2 YFSETQ. General observations from the study: A few TRBV segments, TRBV5-6, TRBV5-1 and TRBV20-1 among them, were found more frequent in patients than controls.

The TCR beta cDNA libraries contained unique molecular identifiers. TCRdb recomputed calls from the PCR reads with MiXCR, one row per CDR3 protein. Among 750,000 to 950,000 distinct CDR3 sequences listed, approximately 57% were seen once. Worth noting for this clonotype: Its antigen is unknown.

V is TRBV5-1 and J is TRBJ2-1; possibly TRBD1 for D (5 bases). Material for sequencing was blood. The receptor was isolated from a girl aged 5 to 17 with multiple sclerosis. The CDR3 DNA reads TGCGCCAGCAACAAAGGGGAAACCGAGCAGTTCTTC. It codes for CASNKGETEQFF.